This T cell receptor beta chain was sequenced during a study of cytomegalovirus exposure and HLA in healthy donors. Study summary: Tens of millions of unique TCRs from HLA-typed donors made up an early data release. Findings and caveats of the study: Judged likely to be a sequencing artifact was a cluster of highly shared sequence variants. There were some public TCRs occurring in many donors, but most TCR sequences were rare.

Primers included in the PCR were 60 Vbeta and 13 Jbeta primers. The protocol was immunoSEQ multiplex PCR, while the TCRdb copy is restricted to in-frame clones and leaves out a portion. The table has 130,000 or so clones, roughly 80% seen once. The sample holds one count of this clone. Its specificity is not known. The sample consisted of PBMCs. The clonotype comes from a male donor in good health and CMV-seronegative.

The CDR3 DNA follows: TGTGCCAGCAGATTGGACAGGTGGGGGGAGCAGTACTTC. Translating gives CASRLDRWGEQYF. The V call is TRBV28, the J call TRBJ2-7; 7 bases line up with TRBD1. Trimming removed 6 bases from V and 7 bases from J; junction bases left unmatched: 9. Germline loops: CDR1 MDHEN, CDR2 SYDVKM. This CDR3 spans 13 amino acids.